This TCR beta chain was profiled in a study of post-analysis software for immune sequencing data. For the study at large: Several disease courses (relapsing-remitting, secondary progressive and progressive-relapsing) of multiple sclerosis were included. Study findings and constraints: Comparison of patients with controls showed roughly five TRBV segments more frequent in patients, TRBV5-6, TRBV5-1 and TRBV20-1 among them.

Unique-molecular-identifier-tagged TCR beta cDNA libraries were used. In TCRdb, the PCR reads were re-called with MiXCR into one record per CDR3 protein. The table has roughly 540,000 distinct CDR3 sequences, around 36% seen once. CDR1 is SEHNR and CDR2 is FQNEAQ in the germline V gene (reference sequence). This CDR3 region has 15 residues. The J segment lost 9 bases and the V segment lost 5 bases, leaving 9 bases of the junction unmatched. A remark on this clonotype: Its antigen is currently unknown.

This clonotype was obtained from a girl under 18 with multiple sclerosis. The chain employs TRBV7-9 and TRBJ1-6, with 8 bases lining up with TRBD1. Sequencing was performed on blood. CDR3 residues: CASSRPTGGGSPLHF. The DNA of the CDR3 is TGTGCCAGCAGCCGCCCCACAGGGGGTGGTTCACCCCTCCACTTT.